This T cell receptor (beta chain) was recovered during a study of CD8 T cells in ankylosing spondylitis. Study outcomes and limitations: Ankylosing spondylitis blood appeared to carry a characteristic TCR beta motif of roughly eight highly homologous variants. Existing reports had already noted some motif variants in reactive arthritis synovial fluid and blood.

A note on this clonotype: What it binds is not known.

Via MiXCR, TCRdb re-called the 5' RACE reads, giving one row per CDR3 protein. The sample lists tens of thousands of distinct CDR3 sequences, around 25% seen once, with roughly 60% in the top ten. The J segment lost 4 bases and the V segment lost 7 bases, leaving 6 bases of the junction unmatched. CDR3 length equals 15 residues. Material for sequencing was blood, either unsorted or a sorted T cell fraction (not recorded which). The chain joins TRBV12-3 or TRBV12-4 to TRBJ2-3; TRBD2 matches 12 bases. The TCR was taken from a male donor with ankylosing spondylitis or in good health (not recorded which). As DNA, the CDR3 is TGTGCCAGCACCATACTAGCGGGAGGTGCAGATACGCAGTATTTT. Its translation: CASTILAGGADTQYF.